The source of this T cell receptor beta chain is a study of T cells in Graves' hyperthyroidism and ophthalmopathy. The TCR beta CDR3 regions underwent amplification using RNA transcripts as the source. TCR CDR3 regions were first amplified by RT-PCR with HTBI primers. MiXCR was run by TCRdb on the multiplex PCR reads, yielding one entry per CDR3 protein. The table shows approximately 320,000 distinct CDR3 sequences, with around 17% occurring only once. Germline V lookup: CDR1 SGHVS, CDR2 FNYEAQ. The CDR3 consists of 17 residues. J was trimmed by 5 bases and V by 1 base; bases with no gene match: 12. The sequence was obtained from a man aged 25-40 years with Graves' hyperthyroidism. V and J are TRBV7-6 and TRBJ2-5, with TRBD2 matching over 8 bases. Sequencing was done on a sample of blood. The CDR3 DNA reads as TGTGCCAGCAGCTTAGAAAGTAGCGGGGCCTCCGGGGAGACCCAGTACTTC. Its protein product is CASSLESSGASGETQYF.